The rows below give T cell receptor beta chains drawn from one sample of a study of blood T cell repertoires in COVID-19. Measured with immunoSEQ multiplex PCR; TCRdb has only the in-frame clones, and not every one. The data contain more than 140,000 clones, about 86% of them singletons. Sequenced sample: peripheral blood. Receptor source: a woman in her fifties or sixties with acute or convalescent COVID-19. Both conserved end residues are part of each CDR3. A D gene is named only where the DNA matches it firmly. Clone size is given for some rows only: seen once, a few or many times, or a class if the clone is expanded.

j_gene | abundance | d_gene | v_gene | CDR3aa | CDR3nt
TRBJ2-7 | NA | TRBD2 | TRBV11-2 | CASSSSSGGSYEQYF | TGTGCCAGCAGCTCATCTAGCGGGGGCTCCTACGAGCAGTACTTC
TRBJ1-2 | NA | NA | TRBV6-6 | CASSYGGESRYGYTF | TGTGCCAGCAGTTATGGGGGGGAAAGTCGTTATGGCTACACCTTC
TRBJ2-3 | once | NA | TRBV4-1 | CASSQEVWRDTQYF | TGCGCCAGCAGCCAAGAGGTCTGGAGGGATACGCAGTATTTT
TRBJ1-1 | NA | NA | TRBV7-2 | CASSLPRNTEAFF | TGTGCCAGCAGCTTACCCAGGAACACTGAAGCTTTCTTT
TRBJ2-3 | NA | TRBD2 | TRBV7-3 | CASSSLPAGAINTQYF | TGTGCCAGCAGCTCCCTTCCAGCGGGGGCCATCAATACGCAGTATTTT
TRBJ2-5 | NA | TRBD2 | TRBV11-3 | CASSLLASGRRQETQYF | TGTGCCAGCAGCTTATTAGCTAGCGGGCGGCGACAAGAGACCCAGTACTTC
TRBJ2-7 | NA | NA | TRBV5-1 | CASSSYEQYF | TGCGCCAGCAGCTCTTACGAGCAGTACTTC
TRBJ2-3 | NA | NA | TRBV6-5 | CASSYSGAFPDTQYF | TGTGCCAGCAGTTACTCAGGGGCGTTCCCCGATACGCAGTATTTT
TRBJ2-4 | NA | TRBD1 | TRBV7-8 | CASSAGIDRGAKNIQYF | TGTGCCAGCAGTGCCGGCATAGACAGGGGGGCCAAAAACATTCAGTACTTC
TRBJ1-1 | NA | TRBD1 | TRBV6-2/TRBV6-3 | CASSYRTGGGTEAFF | TGTGCCAGCAGTTACCGGACAGGGGGTGGTACTGAAGCTTTCTTT
TRBJ1-3 | NA | NA | TRBV11-3 | CASSLAVPGNTIYF | TGTGCCAGCAGCTTAGCTGTTCCTGGAAACACCATATATTTT
TRBJ1-5 | NA | TRBD1 | TRBV30 | CAWSAGTGYNQPQHF | TGTGCCTGGAGCGCCGGGACAGGGTACAATCAGCCCCAGCATTTT
TRBJ1-1 | NA | NA | TRBV10-3 | CAIRQGMETEAFF | TGTGCCATCAGACAGGGTATGGAAACTGAAGCTTTCTTT
TRBJ1-2 | NA | NA | TRBV5-4 | CASSPGQNYGYTF | TGTGCCAGCAGTCCCGGACAGAACTATGGCTACACCTTC
TRBJ1-1 | NA | NA | TRBV5-1 | CATRVQVGTEAFF | TGCGCCACCCGCGTTCAGGTGGGCACTGAAGCTTTCTTT
TRBJ1-1 | NA | TRBD1 | TRBV13 | CVSSHGQGENTEAFF | TGTGTCAGCAGCCATGGACAGGGGGAGAACACTGAAGCTTTCTTT
TRBJ1-6 | once | NA | TRBV5-1 | CASRDKSYNSPLHF | TGCGCCAGCAGGGACAAGTCCTATAATTCACCCCTCCACTTT
TRBJ1-1 | NA | NA | TRBV6-5 | CASGNTGRGAFF | TGTGCCAGCGGGAACACAGGAAGGGGAGCTTTCTTT
TRBJ2-1 | NA | TRBD2 | TRBV2 | CASSEAQASGGVNEQFF | TGTGCCAGCAGTGAAGCGCAGGCTAGCGGGGGGGTTAATGAGCAGTTCTTC
TRBJ1-1 | once | TRBD1 | TRBV6-5 | CASSFRQGNTEAFF | TGTGCCAGCAGTTTCCGACAGGGGAACACTGAAGCTTTCTTT
TRBJ1-4 | NA | NA | TRBV12-3/TRBV12-4 | CASGRGADEKLFF | TGTGCCAGTGGCCGGGGGGCTGATGAAAAACTGTTTTTT
TRBJ1-5 | NA | TRBD1 | TRBV3-1/TRBV3-2 | CASSQGWTGASNQPQHF | TGTGCCAGCAGCCAAGGGTGGACAGGGGCTAGCAATCAGCCCCAGCATTTT
TRBJ1-2 | once | TRBD1 | TRBV3-1/TRBV3-2 | CASSLDRVRGYTF | TGTGCCAGCAGCCTCGACAGGGTCCGGGGCTACACCTTC
TRBJ1-2 | NA | NA | TRBV3-1/TRBV3-2 | CASSPTNGYGYTF | TGTGCCAGCAGCCCCACAAATGGCTATGGCTACACCTTC
TRBJ1-2 | NA | TRBD1 | TRBV18 | CASSPDRVYGYTF | TGTGCCAGCTCGCCTGACAGGGTATATGGCTACACCTTC
TRBJ2-5 | NA | TRBD1 | TRBV18 | CASSLGTGRETQYF | TGTGCCAGCTCACTAGGGACAGGCAGAGAGACCCAGTACTTC
TRBJ2-3 | NA | NA | TRBV6-5 | CASGGSGDTQYF | TGTGCCAGCGGGGGGTCAGGTGATACGCAGTATTTT
TRBJ2-1 | NA | TRBD1 | TRBV5-1 | CASTWGDRGYNEQFF | TGCGCCAGCACCTGGGGGGACAGGGGATACAATGAGCAGTTCTTC
TRBJ2-7 | NA | TRBD2 | TRBV19 | CASSSPGGGIYEQYF | TGTGCCAGTAGTTCCCCTGGCGGGGGAATCTACGAGCAGTACTTC
TRBJ2-7 | NA | NA | TRBV6-2/TRBV6-3 | CASSRHFGGLSYEQYF | TGTGCCAGCAGTAGGCATTTCGGGGGGCTATCCTACGAGCAGTACTTC
TRBJ2-3 | NA | NA | TRBV6-7 | CASSYSPAGWYRGTDTQYF | TGTGCCAGCAGTTACTCTCCCGCAGGGTGGTACAGGGGCACAGATACGCAGTATTTT
TRBJ1-6 | NA | NA | TRBV29-1 | CSVTSPRRLHF | TGCAGCGTGACCAGTCCCAGGAGGCTCCACTTT
TRBJ2-2 | NA | TRBD1 | TRBV6-1 | CASSVRRDRTTGELFF | TGTGCCAGCAGTGTCCGCCGGGACAGGACGACCGGGGAGCTGTTTTTT
TRBJ1-2 | NA | NA | TRBV5-1 | CASREQGLKGYTF | TGCGCCAGCAGGGAGCAGGGTTTGAAAGGCTACACCTTC
TRBJ1-6 | NA | TRBD1 | TRBV11-3 | CASSPRQGDNSPLHF | TGTGCCAGCAGCCCTCGACAGGGGGATAATTCACCCCTCCACTTT
TRBJ2-4 | NA | TRBD2 | TRBV30 | CAWSRLAGVVAKNIQYF | TGTGCCTGGAGTCGTTTAGCGGGAGTTGTAGCCAAAAACATTCAGTACTTC
TRBJ1-1 | NA | NA | TRBV25-1 | CASSEGLTGIAEAFF | TGTGCCAGCAGCGAAGGGCTTACAGGGATTGCTGAAGCTTTCTTT
TRBJ2-1 | NA | TRBD2 | TRBV5-4 | CASSLVGGGNEQFF | TGTGCCAGCAGCTTGGTGGGCGGGGGAAATGAGCAGTTCTTC
TRBJ1-4 | NA | NA | TRBV30 | CAWSVGGGGPGINEKLFF | TGTGCCTGGAGTGTAGGCGGGGGAGGGCCAGGGATTAATGAAAAACTGTTTTTT